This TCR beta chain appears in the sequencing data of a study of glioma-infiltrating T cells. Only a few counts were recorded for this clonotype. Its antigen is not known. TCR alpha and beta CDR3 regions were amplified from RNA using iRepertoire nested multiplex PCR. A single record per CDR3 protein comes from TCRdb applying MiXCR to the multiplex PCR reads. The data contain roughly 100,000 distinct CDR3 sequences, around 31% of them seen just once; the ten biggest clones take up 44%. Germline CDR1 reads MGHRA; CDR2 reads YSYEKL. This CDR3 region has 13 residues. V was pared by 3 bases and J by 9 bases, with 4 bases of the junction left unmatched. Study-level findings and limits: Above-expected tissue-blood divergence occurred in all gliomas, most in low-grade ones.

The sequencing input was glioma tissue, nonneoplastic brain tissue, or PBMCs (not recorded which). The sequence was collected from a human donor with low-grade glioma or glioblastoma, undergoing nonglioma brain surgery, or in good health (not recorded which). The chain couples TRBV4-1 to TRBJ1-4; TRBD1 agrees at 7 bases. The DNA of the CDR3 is TGCGCCAGCAGCCACCGGGACAGCCAAAAACTGTTTTTT. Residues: CASSHRDSQKLFF.